This T cell receptor (beta chain) was profiled in a study of T cell repertoires in cytomegalovirus infection. Study background: Public TCR beta signatures marked donors with CMV infection and the matching HLA.

This clonotype has more than one count but fewer than ten. MiXCR, applied by TCRdb to the reads, yields one record per CDR3 protein. The table records some 600,000 distinct CDR3 sequences, 20% to 25% of them present only once. The V and J ends lost 5 bases and 4 bases, in that order; junction bases with no gene match: 7. Germline V gives CDR1 MNHNY, CDR2 SVGAGI (reference sequence). The CDR3 length is 16 residues. Sequenced material: CD8+ T cells from PBMCs. This TCR was sampled from a human donor in good health (CMV status not recorded). Some clones in this sample may be carry-over from other donors' samples. The V gene is TRBV6-6, the J gene TRBJ2-3; 12 nucleotides line up with TRBD2. The CDR3, as DNA: TGTGCCAGCAGTCGGAGACTAGCGGGGGCCTCAGATACGCAGTATTTT. This gives the protein CASSRRLAGASDTQYF.